The next 10 T cell receptor beta chains were all read from a single sample in a study of glioma-infiltrating T cells after dendritic cell vaccination. The method was immunoSEQ multiplex PCR; TCRdb's version includes in-frame clones alone and lacks a portion of them. The table records about 64,000 clones, around four fifths of them present only once. This material consisted of blood, taken before dendritic cell vaccination. These TCRs come from a human donor with glioblastoma.

The V gene is TRBV2, the J gene TRBJ2-7, with 9 bases matching TRBD1. The CDR3 is 15 amino acids. J lost 4 bases, V lost 5 bases, and 9 bases had no gene match. CDR1 and CDR2 from the germline V gene are SNHLY and FYNNEI. The CDR3 sequence is CASSRVRDRDYEQYF. CDR3 coding DNA: TGTGCCAGCAGTCGAGTACGGGACAGGGATTACGAGCAGTACTTC.

The chain joins TRBV5-6 to TRBJ2-7, with D hard to call. The CDR3 is 13 amino acids. Between the trimmed V and J ends, which lost 3 bases and 3 bases, there was a span of 10 bases. CDR1 and CDR2 from the germline V gene are SGHDT and YYEEEE. CDR3 protein: CASSSADRYEQYF. In nucleotides, the CDR3 is TGTGCCAGCAGCTCCGCGGATCGCTACGAGCAGTACTTC.

The V call is TRBV19, the J call TRBJ1-2; possibly TRBD1 for D (5 bases). Looked up from germline, CDR1 is LNHDA and CDR2 is SQIVND (reference sequence). Trimming cost V 5 bases and J 0 bases, with 13 bases left between them. The CDR3 is 15 residues long. Here the CDR3 reads CASSPHRDSNYGYTF. Written as DNA, the CDR3 is TGTGCCAGTAGTCCCCACCGGGACTCTAACTATGGCTACACCTTC.

J is TRBJ2-1 and V is TRBV4-1; D is perhaps TRBD2 (6 bases). The CDR3 length is 16 residues. The ends were cut back, 4 bases at V and 4 bases at J, with 17 bases in the middle. Germline CDR1 MGHRA, CDR2 YSYEKL. CDR3 DNA sequence: TGCGCCAGCAGCCCCCAGGGCCTAGCGCGGTACAATGAGCAGTTCTTC. It specifies CASSPQGLARYNEQFF.

J is TRBJ1-2 and V is TRBV28, with 7 bases fitting TRBD1. Trimming took 0 bases from V and 5 from J; bases not matched to a gene: 3. The CDR3 is 14 amino acids. Germline-derived CDR1 and CDR2 are MDHEN and SYDVKM. The CDR3 is CASSLWTGWYGYTF. The CDR3 DNA reads as TGTGCCAGCAGTTTATGGACAGGGTGGTATGGCTACACCTTC.

The chain carries TRBV7-8 and TRBJ2-1; TRBD2 matches at 9 bases. Germline CDR1 and CDR2: SGHVS and FQNEAQ. The CDR3 is made up of 16 amino acids. J gave up 0 bases and V 10 bases, and 10 bases lay outside the gene matches. DNA for the CDR3: TGTGCCACCCTGCGGGGGGGGGTAAACTCCTACAATGAGCAGTTCTTC. Amino acids: CATLRGGVNSYNEQFF.

V and J are TRBV5-1 and TRBJ2-2; D unresolved. Germline-derived CDR1 and CDR2 are SGHRS and YFSETQ. Trimming removed 0 bases at V and 0 bases at J, with 9 bases between. The CDR3 runs 16 residues. CDR3 amino acids: CASSLELPANTGELFF. The CDR3 DNA sequence: TGCGCCAGCAGCTTGGAACTTCCCGCGAACACCGGGGAGCTGTTTTTT.

This sequence joins TRBV4-1 and TRBJ1-6; D is unclear. The CDR3 is 16 amino acids. Per germline, CDR1 MGHRA and CDR2 YSYEKL. The ends were cut back, 0 bases at V and 3 bases at J, with 9 bases in the middle. CDR3 sequence (DNA): TGCGCCAGCAGCCAAGAATCTGGAGGCTATAATTCACCCCTCCACTTT. Amino acid sequence: CASSQESGGYNSPLHF.

The chain joins TRBV15 to TRBJ2-1; TRBD2 might be the D (6 bases). CDR3 size: 14 residues. Germline-derived CDR1 and CDR2 are LNHNV and YYDKDF (reference sequence). V shed 0 bases and J shed 5 bases, with 8 bases lying between them. CDR3 in amino acids: CATSRDGGNNEQFF. CDR3 DNA: TGTGCCACCAGCAGAGATGGAGGGAACAATGAGCAGTTCTTC.

The rearrangement joins TRBV2 to TRBJ1-6, with 7 bases fitting TRBD1. The V and J ends lost 9 bases and 5 bases, in that order; junction bases with no gene match: 7. Germline values: CDR1 SNHLY, CDR2 FYNNEI. The CDR3 sequence is 14 residues long. CDR3 in DNA: TGTGCCAGGGGCCGGGACAGAAATAATTCACCCCTCCACTTT. Amino acids: CARGRDRNNSPLHF.